This T cell receptor beta chain stems from a study of cytomegalovirus exposure and HLA in healthy donors. Per germline, CDR1 MDHEN and CDR2 SYDVKM. V shed 6 bases, J shed 2 bases, and the junction held 3 bases outside the gene matches. The CDR3 runs to 15 residues. PCR amplification relied on 60 Vbeta primers (plus 13 Jbeta primers). TCRdb's table, derived via immunoSEQ multiplex PCR, lists solely in-frame clones and lacks some. The repertoire holds around 80,000 clones, with around a tenth as singletons. The chain joins TRBV28 to TRBJ2-6; 8 bases agree with TRBD2. Sequencing used PBMCs. This sequence originates from a man in his 60s in good health and CMV-seropositive. The CDR3 here is CASSTGGAGANVLTF. CDR3 in DNA: TGTGCCAGCAGCACCGGGGGGGCTGGGGCCAACGTCCTGACTTTC.